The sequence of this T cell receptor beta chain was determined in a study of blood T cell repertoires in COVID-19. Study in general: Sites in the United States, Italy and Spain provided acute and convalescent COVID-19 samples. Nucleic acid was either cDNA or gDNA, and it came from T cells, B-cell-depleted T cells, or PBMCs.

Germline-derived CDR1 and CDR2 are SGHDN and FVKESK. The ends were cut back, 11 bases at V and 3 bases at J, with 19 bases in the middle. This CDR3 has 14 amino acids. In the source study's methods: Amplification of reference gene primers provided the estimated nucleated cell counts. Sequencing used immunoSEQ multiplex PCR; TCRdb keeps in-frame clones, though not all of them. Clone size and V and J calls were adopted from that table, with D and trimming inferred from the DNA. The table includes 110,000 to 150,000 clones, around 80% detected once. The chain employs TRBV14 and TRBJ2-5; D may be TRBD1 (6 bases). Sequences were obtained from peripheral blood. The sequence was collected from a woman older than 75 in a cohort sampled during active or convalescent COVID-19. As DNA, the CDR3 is TGTGCCCGTCCCATGGGGGCCCCCAAAGAGACCCAGTACTTC. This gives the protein CARPMGAPKETQYF.